This T cell receptor beta chain was documented in a study of Tregs in tolerant kidney transplant recipients. Study-wide results and limits: Tregs expanded with activated donor B cells seemed most donor-specific. Biological reproducibility was not directly addressed in this study.

Thawed PBMCs were FACS-sorted into unstimulated CD4+CD25+CD127- regulatory T cells, CD4+CD25- non-regulatory cells, CD4 and CD8 cells. For this clone: The antigen is not known.

TCRdb keeps only in-frame clones here, not all; method: immunoSEQ multiplex PCR. The sample carries under 100,000 clones, approximately 92% recorded once. V was pared by 5 bases and J by 3 bases, with 12 bases between. In germline, CDR1 is SGHVS, CDR2 FNYEAQ. The CDR3 extends over 14 amino acids. Sequenced: CD8+ T cells from blood. The chain employs TRBV7-6 and TRBJ2-3; D is unresolved. The origin of this receptor is a human donor in good health. The CDR3 nucleotides read TGTGCCAGCAGCCCCGACGGGCCTACAGATACGCAGTATTTT. Translating gives CASSPDGPTDTQYF.